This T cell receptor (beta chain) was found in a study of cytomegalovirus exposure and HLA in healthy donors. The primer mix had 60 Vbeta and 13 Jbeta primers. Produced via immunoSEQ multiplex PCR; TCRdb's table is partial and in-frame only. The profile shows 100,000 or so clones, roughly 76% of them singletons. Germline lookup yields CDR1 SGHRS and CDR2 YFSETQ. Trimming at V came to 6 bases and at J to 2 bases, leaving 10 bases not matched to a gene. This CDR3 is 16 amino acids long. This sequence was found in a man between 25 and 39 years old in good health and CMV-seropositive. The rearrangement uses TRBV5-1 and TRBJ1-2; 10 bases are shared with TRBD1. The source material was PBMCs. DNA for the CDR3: TGCGCCAGCACCATTATGCCGGGACAGGGGAACTATGGCTACACCTTC. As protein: CASTIMPGQGNYGYTF.